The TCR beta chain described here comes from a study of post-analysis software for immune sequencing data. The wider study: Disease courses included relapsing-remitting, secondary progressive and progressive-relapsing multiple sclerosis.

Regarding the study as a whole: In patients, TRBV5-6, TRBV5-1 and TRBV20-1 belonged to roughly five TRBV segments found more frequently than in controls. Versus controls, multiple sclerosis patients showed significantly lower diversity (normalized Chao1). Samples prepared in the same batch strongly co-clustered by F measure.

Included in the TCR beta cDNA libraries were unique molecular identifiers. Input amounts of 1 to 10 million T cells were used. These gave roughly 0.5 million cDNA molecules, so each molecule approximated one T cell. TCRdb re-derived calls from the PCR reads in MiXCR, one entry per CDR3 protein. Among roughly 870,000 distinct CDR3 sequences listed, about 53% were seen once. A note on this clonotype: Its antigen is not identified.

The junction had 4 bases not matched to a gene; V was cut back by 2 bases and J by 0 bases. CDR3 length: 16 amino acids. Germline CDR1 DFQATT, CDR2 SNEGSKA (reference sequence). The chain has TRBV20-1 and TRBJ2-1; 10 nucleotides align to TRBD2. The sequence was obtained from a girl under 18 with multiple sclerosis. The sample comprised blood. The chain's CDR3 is CSARPKRGGSYNEQFF. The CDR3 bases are TGCAGTGCTAGACCAAAGCGGGGGGGCTCCTACAATGAGCAGTTCTTC.